This T cell receptor (beta chain) is drawn from a study of CD8 T cells in Susac syndrome. General study points: As the study acknowledged, the number of individuals in its TCR sequencing and HLA analysis was relatively small.

The sequenced target, TCR beta, came from blood CD8+ and CD4+ T cells. CD8+ and CD4+ T cells were negatively isolated; TEMRA cells were FACS-enriched. RNA, at about 0.45 to 1 ug, was reverse transcribed with random hexamers. Amplification of the TCR beta CDR3 was carried out by immunoSEQ multiplex PCR, which spanned a total of 54 Vbeta and 13 Jbeta segments. MiXCR was run by TCRdb on the immunoSEQ multiplex PCR reads, yielding one entry per CDR3 protein. Among over 350,000 distinct CDR3 sequences listed, 75% to 90% were seen once. The V end lost 8 bases, the J end lost 3 bases, and 10 bases lay between the germline ends. This CDR3 comprises 12 residues. Looked up from germline, CDR1 is SNHLY and CDR2 is FYNNEI. Details on this clonotype: As yet, its antigen is unknown.

Sequencing input: CD8+ T cells from PBMCs. This chain connects TRBV2 to TRBJ1-1; D is unclear. This clonotype was sampled from a human donor with multiple sclerosis. The CDR3 protein is CASAGSDTEAFF. The CDR3 region has the DNA TGTGCCAGCGCCGGATCAGACACTGAAGCTTTCTTT. The complete variable domain, with remaining parts taken from reference TRBV2 and TRBJ1-1, reads EPEVTQTPSHQVTQMGQEVILRCVPISNHLYFYWYRQILGQKVEFLVSFYNNEISEKSEIFDDQFSVERPDGSNFTLKIRSTKLEDSAMYFCASAGSDTEAFFGQGTRLTVV.